A single sample is the source of the 14 T cell receptor beta chains below, sequenced in a study of blood T cell repertoires in COVID-19. Method: immunoSEQ multiplex PCR; TCRdb's copy keeps in-frame clones and lacks some. The profile shows some 220,000 clones, approximately 84% of them singletons. The sample was peripheral blood. Source of these receptors: a man aged 45 to 65 with acute or convalescent COVID-19.

This chain uses TRBV15 with TRBJ1-5, with 8 positions matching TRBD1. The CDR3 has 14 amino acids. Germline V gives CDR1 LNHNV, CDR2 YYDKDF (reference sequence). V dropped 5 bases and J dropped 3; count of bases not matched to a gene: 3. The CDR3 DNA is TGTGCCACCAGCCCGACAGGGGCCAATCAGCCCCAGCATTTT. Translated, it gives CATSPTGANQPQHF.

This rearrangement joins TRBV19 to TRBJ2-7; 10 positions agree with TRBD1. The CDR3 length is 16 residues. The V gene end was trimmed by 4 bases and the J gene end by 5 bases; junction bases not matched to a gene: 11. Germline V gene data show CDR1 as LNHDA and CDR2 as SQIVND (reference sequence). The CDR3 coding sequence is TGTGCCAGTAGTACCGCCCGGGACAGGGGCTTCCACGAGCAGTACTTC. Residues: CASSTARDRGFHEQYF.

The chain couples TRBV5-1 to TRBJ1-4; weak D call: TRBD1 (6 bases). The germline gives CDR1 SGHRS, CDR2 YFSETQ. The length of the CDR3 is 16 residues. V lost 0 bases to trimming and J lost 6 bases, with 15 bases between them. This CDR3 reads CASSLGDTGRHEKLFF. CDR3 DNA sequence: TGCGCCAGCAGCTTGGGAGACACAGGGAGACATGAAAAACTGTTTTTT.

This chain links TRBV19 with TRBJ2-3; D might be TRBD2 (6 bases). The CDR3 loop spans 15 amino acids. Trimming stripped 11 bases from V and 4 bases from J, with 22 bases between. In germline, CDR1 is LNHDA, CDR2 SQIVND (reference sequence). The CDR3 spells CASDRRGGEADTQYF. The CDR3, as DNA: TGTGCCTCTGATAGGCGGGGCGGTGAGGCAGATACGCAGTATTTT.

The V and J genes are TRBV27 and TRBJ2-7; 7 nucleotides match TRBD2. The junction had 6 bases not matched to a gene; V was cut back by 2 bases and J by 5 bases. Germline V lookup: CDR1 MNHEY, CDR2 SMNVEV (reference sequence). This CDR3 comprises 14 residues. DNA of the CDR3: TGTGCCAGCAGTTTAGCTAGCGGTCTAAACGAGCAGTACTTC. As protein: CASSLASGLNEQYF.

The chain joins TRBV28 to TRBJ1-6, with a weak D call TRBD1 (6 bases). The CDR3 has 16 amino acids. Trimming left V 5 bases short and J 6 bases short, with 17 bases between. CDR1 and CDR2 from the germline V gene are MDHEN and SYDVKM. CDR3 DNA: TGTGCCAGCAGTAAACTAGGACAGCTTCGTAATTCACCCCTCCACTTT. Translating it yields CASSKLGQLRNSPLHF.

V gene TRBV7-9 combines with J gene TRBJ2-1; D remains ambiguous. CDR1 and CDR2 (germline): SEHNR, FQNEAQ (reference sequence). V dropped 3 bases and J dropped 5 bases, with 5 bases sitting between them. The CDR3 has 12 amino acids. The CDR3 DNA sequence: TGTGCCAGCAGCTTTAAAAACAATGAGCAGTTCTTC. Its protein is CASSFKNNEQFF.

The sample holds a few counts of this clone. The genes are TRBV9 and TRBJ2-1, with no clear D. Germline values: CDR1 SGDLS, CDR2 YYNGEE. V lost 1 base to trimming and J lost 10 bases, with 9 bases between them. CDR3 size: 12 residues. As DNA, the CDR3 is TGTGCCAGCAGCGTATACTATGGGGAGCAGTTCTTC. It codes for CASSVYYGEQFF.

The rearrangement joins TRBV6-5 to TRBJ1-1; no clear D gene. The CDR3 is 13 amino acids. Germline CDR1 MNHEY, CDR2 SVGAGI. The V end was cut by 2 bases, the J end by 4 bases, with 8 bases between. CDR3 protein: CASSYIMATEAFF. The CDR3 DNA sequence: TGTGCCAGCAGTTACATCATGGCCACTGAAGCTTTCTTT.

The chain joins TRBV4-2 to TRBJ1-1, with a tentative D call TRBD1 (6 bases). Trimming stripped 1 base from V and 4 bases from J, with 7 bases between. Per germline, CDR1 LGHNA and CDR2 YNFKEQ. This CDR3 has 13 residues. The CDR3 DNA reads TGTGCCAGCAGCCAAGGCAGGGGCACTGAAGCTTTCTTT. As protein: CASSQGRGTEAFF.

This clone has only one observation. The J gene is TRBJ2-3, the V gene TRBV11-1, with TRBD1 identical over 7 bases. CDR1 and CDR2 (germline): SGHAT, FQDESV (reference sequence). V trimming: 3 bases; J trimming: 4 bases; junction bases outside the gene matches: 4. CDR3 length equals 14 residues. This chain's CDR3 is CASSFRQGPDTQYF. Written as DNA, the CDR3 is TGTGCCAGCAGCTTCAGACAGGGACCAGATACGCAGTATTTT.

The rearrangement uses TRBV27 and TRBJ2-1; tentative D call: TRBD2 (10 bases). CDR3 size: 20 residues. CDR1 MNHEY and CDR2 SMNVEV come from the germline V gene (reference sequence). The V gene lost 6 bases and the J gene lost 7 bases, with 34 bases spanning the gap. DNA for the CDR3: TGTGCCAGCAGACCCCGGACAGGGGAAACAGCGGGGGGGCCCGGGAATGAGCAGTTCTTC. It specifies CASRPRTGETAGGPGNEQFF.

The genes are TRBV7-6 and TRBJ1-6, with D perhaps TRBD1 (6 bases). This CDR3 is built from 19 residues. Trimming shortened V by 1 base and J by 5 bases, and 21 bases separated the two germline ends. Germline V gene sequence: CDR1 SGHVS, CDR2 FNYEAQ. The CDR3 here is CASSLVAGTPGANNSPLHF. Written as DNA, the CDR3 is TGTGCCAGCAGCTTAGTCGCCGGGACACCCGGGGCCAATAATTCACCCCTCCACTTT. Based on the CDR3 plus reference TRBV7-6 and TRBJ1-6, the full variable domain is GAGVSQSPRYKVTKRGQDVALRCDPISGHVSLYWYRQALGQGPEFLTYFNYEAQQDKSGLPNDRFSAERPEGSISTLTIQRTEQRDSAMYRCASSLVAGTPGANNSPLHFGNGTRLTVT.

This clone has a single count. CDR3 in amino acids: CASSLIHPAEGYTF. The CDR3 bases are TGTGCCAGCAGCTTGATACATCCGGCGGAGGGCTACACCTTC. The chain employs TRBV7-9 and TRBJ1-2, with D unclear. Trimming removed 3 bases from V and 8 bases from J, with 16 bases in between. The CDR3 contains 14 residues. Germline lookup yields CDR1 SEHNR and CDR2 FQNEAQ (reference sequence).